This T cell receptor (beta chain) originates from a study of T cell responses to AZD1222 COVID-19 vaccine. Overall study results and limits: Females made up more of the donors, who were largely white British, and clonal diversity may have come out too low. Baseline testing showed seropositivity in only five or six AZD1222 recipients.

Remarks on this clone: Its antigen remains unknown.

V was trimmed by 3 bases and J by 7 bases, leaving 15 bases between them. The CDR3 is 15 residues long. Germline V gene sequence: CDR1 ENHRY, CDR2 SYGVKD. Only in-frame clones appear in the TCRdb table, and some are missing; sequencing was by immunoSEQ multiplex PCR. In the table there are about 130,000 clones, about 86% of which are singletons. This chain uses TRBV10-3 with TRBJ2-2; possibly TRBD1 for D (5 bases). The source material was peripheral blood, sampled on day 0 of AZD1222 vaccination. The origin of this receptor is an adult in good health. In DNA form, the CDR3 reads TGTGCCATCAGTGAATTGGCAGGGAAAAACGGGGAGCTGTTTTTT. It is translated as CAISELAGKNGELFF.